This TCR beta chain was documented in a study of shared clonotypes between healthy human individuals. V lost 3 bases and J lost 7; bases outside the gene matches: 12. CDR1 and CDR2 (germline): MNHEY, SMNVEV (reference sequence). The CDR3 spans 17 residues. Some clones are missing from TCRdb's copy, which holds only in-frame ones; the method was immunoSEQ multiplex PCR. This sample yields 1.5 million to 1.9 million clones, of which around 98% are seen a single time; roughly 0.45% belongs to the top ten. The sample consisted of naive CD4+ T cells sorted from blood. Noted subset: CD45RA+ positively selected. The TCR was taken from a man under 40 in good health. The chain uses TRBV27 and TRBJ2-1; 10 nucleotides align to TRBD1. In DNA, the CDR3 is TGTGCCAGCAGTTTGCCATTGGACAGGGGGTATAGGAATGAGCAGTTCTTC. Protein sequence: CASSLPLDRGYRNEQFF.